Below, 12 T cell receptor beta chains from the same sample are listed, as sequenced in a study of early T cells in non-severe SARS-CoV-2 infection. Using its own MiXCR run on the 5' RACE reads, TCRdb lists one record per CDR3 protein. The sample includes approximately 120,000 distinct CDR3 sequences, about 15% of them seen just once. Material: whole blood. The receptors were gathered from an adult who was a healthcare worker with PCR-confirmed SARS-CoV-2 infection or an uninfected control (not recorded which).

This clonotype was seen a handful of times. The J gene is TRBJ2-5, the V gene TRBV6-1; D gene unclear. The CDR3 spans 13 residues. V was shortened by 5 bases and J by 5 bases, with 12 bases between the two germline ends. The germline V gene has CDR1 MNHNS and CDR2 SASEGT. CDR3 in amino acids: CASSRDLVETQYF. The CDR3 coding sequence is TGTGCCAGCAGTCGCGATTTAGTGGAGACCCAGTACTTC.

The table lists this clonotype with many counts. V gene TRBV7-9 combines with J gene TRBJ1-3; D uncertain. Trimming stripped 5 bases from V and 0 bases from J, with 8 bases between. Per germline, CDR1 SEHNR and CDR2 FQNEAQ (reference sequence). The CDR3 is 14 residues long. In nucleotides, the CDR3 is TGTGCCAGCAGCGGACGGTACTCTGGAAACACCATATATTTT. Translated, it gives CASSGRYSGNTIYF.

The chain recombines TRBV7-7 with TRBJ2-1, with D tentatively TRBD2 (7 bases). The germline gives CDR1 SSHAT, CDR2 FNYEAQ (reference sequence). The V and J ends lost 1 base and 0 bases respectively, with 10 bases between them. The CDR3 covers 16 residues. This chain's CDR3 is CASSLGGGASYNEQFF. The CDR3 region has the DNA TGTGCCAGCAGCTTAGGAGGGGGGGCCTCCTACAATGAGCAGTTCTTC.

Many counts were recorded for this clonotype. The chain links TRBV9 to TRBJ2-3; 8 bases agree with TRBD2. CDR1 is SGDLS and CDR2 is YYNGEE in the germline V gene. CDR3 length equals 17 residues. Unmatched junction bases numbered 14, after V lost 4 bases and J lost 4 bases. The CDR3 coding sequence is TGTGCCAGCAGCACCCGTAGCCGGGGGGGCTTGGCAGATACGCAGTATTTT. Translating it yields CASSTRSRGGLADTQYF.

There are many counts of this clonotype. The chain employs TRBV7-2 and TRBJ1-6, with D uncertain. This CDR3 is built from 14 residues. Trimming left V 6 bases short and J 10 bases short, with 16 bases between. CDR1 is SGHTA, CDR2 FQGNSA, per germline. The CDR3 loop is CASSLPVSPSPLHF. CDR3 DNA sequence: TGTGCCAGCAGTCTCCCCGTGTCGCCGTCACCCCTCCACTTT.

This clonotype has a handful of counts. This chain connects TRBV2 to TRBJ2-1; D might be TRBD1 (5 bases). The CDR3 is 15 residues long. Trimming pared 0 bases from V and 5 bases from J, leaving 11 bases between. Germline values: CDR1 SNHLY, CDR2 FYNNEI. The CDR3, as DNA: TGTGCCAGCAGTGAAGCCGTCTCGACAGACAATGAGCAGTTCTTC. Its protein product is CASSEAVSTDNEQFF.

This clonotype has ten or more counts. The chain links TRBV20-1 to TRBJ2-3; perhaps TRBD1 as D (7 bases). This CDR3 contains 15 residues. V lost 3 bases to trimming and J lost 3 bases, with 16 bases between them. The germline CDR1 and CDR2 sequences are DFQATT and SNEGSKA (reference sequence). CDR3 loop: CSARRDSQGTDTQYF. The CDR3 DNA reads TGCAGTGCTAGGCGGGACAGCCAGGGGACAGATACGCAGTATTTT.

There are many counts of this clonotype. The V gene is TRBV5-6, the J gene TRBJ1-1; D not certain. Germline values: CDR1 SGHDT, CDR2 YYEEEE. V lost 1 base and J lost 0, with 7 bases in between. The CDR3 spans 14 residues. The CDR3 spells CASSLNLMNTEAFF. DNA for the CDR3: TGTGCCAGCAGCTTGAATCTCATGAACACTGAAGCTTTCTTT.

The CDR3 sequence is CASSLPGLAGGRAPNEQFF. The DNA for the CDR3 is TGTGCCAGCAGCTTACCGGGACTAGCGGGGGGCCGTGCACCCAATGAGCAGTTCTTC. The V and J genes are TRBV7-8 and TRBJ2-1; 15 bases agree with TRBD2. The germline CDR1 and CDR2 sequences are SGHVS and FQNEAQ. The junction had 11 bases not matched to a gene; V was cut back by 2 bases and J by 6 bases. The CDR3 is 19 residues long.

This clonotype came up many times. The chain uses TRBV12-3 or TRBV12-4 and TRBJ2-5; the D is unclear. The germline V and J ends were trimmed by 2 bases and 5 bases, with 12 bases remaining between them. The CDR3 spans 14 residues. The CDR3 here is CASSLIRRAETQYF. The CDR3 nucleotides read TGTGCCAGCAGTTTAATTCGTAGGGCCGAGACCCAGTACTTC.

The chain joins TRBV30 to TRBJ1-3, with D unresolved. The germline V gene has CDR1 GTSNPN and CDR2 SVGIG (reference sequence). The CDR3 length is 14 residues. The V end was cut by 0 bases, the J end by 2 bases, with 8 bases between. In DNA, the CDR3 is TGTGCCTGGAGTGTAGGAGGGACTGGAAACACCATATATTTT. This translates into CAWSVGGTGNTIYF.

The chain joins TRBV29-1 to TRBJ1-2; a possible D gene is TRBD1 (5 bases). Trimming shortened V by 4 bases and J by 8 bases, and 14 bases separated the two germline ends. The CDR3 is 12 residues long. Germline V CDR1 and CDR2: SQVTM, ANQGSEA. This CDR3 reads CSVGPEQAGYTF. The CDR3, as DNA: TGCAGCGTTGGACCTGAACAGGCCGGCTACACCTTC.